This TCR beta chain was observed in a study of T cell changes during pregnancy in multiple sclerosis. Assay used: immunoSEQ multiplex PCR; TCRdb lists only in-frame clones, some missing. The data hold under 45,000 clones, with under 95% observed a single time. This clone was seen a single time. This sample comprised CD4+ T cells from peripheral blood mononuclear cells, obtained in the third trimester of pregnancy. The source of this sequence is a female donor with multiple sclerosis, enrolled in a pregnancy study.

DNA for the CDR3: TGTGCCAGCAGCTGGGGACAGACTGGAAACACCATATATTTT. Amino acid sequence: CASSWGQTGNTIYF. V and J are TRBV7-9 and TRBJ1-3; TRBD1 aligns across 7 bases. This CDR3 has 14 amino acids. Germline trimming cut 4 bases from V and 2 bases from J; bases unmatched to any gene: 2. Germline V gives CDR1 SEHNR, CDR2 FQNEAQ (reference sequence).